The 18 T cell receptor beta chains below were found in one sample sequenced in a study of monozygotic twins with cystic fibrosis. Only in-frame clones appear in the TCRdb table, and some are missing; sequencing was by immunoSEQ multiplex PCR. The sample shows 13,000 or so clones, around 91% of them seen only once. Sequenced material: blood. These receptor sequences come from a boy younger than 18 with cystic fibrosis.

The chain combines TRBV18 with TRBJ2-7; D may correspond to TRBD1 or TRBD2 (5 bases each). Trimming pared 0 bases from V and 4 bases from J, leaving 13 bases between. CDR1 is KGHSH and CDR2 is LQKENI in the germline V gene. The CDR3 runs to 15 residues. DNA of the CDR3: TGTGCCAGCTCACCACCTATCGGGGCGAGGTACGAGCAGTACTTC. Translated, it gives CASSPPIGARYEQYF.

The sample holds a few counts of this clone. The V and J genes are TRBV4-1 and TRBJ2-2, with D perhaps given as TRBD1 or TRBD2 (5 bases each). With 4 bases removed from V and 1 base from J, the gap between germline ends came to 16 bases. Per germline, CDR1 MGHRA and CDR2 YSYEKL. The CDR3 covers 17 residues. The CDR3 is CASSRGLRGLNTGELFF. DNA of the CDR3: TGCGCCAGCAGCCGAGGCCTCCGGGGCCTGAACACCGGGGAGCTGTTTTTT.

This chain links TRBV4-1 with TRBJ1-2; D remains unclear. The CDR3 totals 14 residues. Germline V lookup: CDR1 MGHRA, CDR2 YSYEKL. With 4 bases removed from V and 10 bases from J, the gap between germline ends came to 19 bases. CDR3 coding DNA: TGCGCCAGCAGCCGCACTGCGGCGCAGGCGGACTACACCTTC. This translates into CASSRTAAQADYTF.

The chain is built from TRBV11-1 and TRBJ2-5; perhaps D is TRBD1 or TRBD2 (6 bases each). This CDR3 spans 15 amino acids. Germline-derived CDR1 and CDR2 are SGHAT and FQDESV (reference sequence). V lost 5 bases to trimming and J lost 2 bases, with 15 bases between them. CDR3 in amino acids: CASSQRGVAQETQYF. DNA of the CDR3: TGTGCCAGCAGCCAAAGGGGGGTTGCACAAGAGACCCAGTACTTC.

The chain joins TRBV11-2 to TRBJ2-7; D gene uncertain. This CDR3 region has 15 residues. From germline, CDR1 is SGHAT and CDR2 FQNNGV. The V end was cut by 1 base, the J end by 8 bases, with 18 bases between. CDR3 in amino acids: CASSLGAFPDPQQYF. DNA for the CDR3: TGTGCCAGCAGCTTAGGGGCCTTCCCTGACCCGCAGCAGTACTTC.

The V call is TRBV7-9, the J call TRBJ2-2; D remains unclear. This CDR3 region has 14 residues. Germline-derived CDR1 and CDR2 are SEHNR and FQNEAQ (reference sequence). V gave up 1 base and J gave up 7 bases, with 10 bases separating them. The CDR3 loop is CASSLVRSNGELFF. CDR3 DNA sequence: TGTGCCAGCAGCTTAGTTCGTTCTAACGGGGAGCTGTTTTTT.

This rearrangement joins TRBV28 to TRBJ1-1, with D tentatively TRBD1 (6 bases). Germline V gene data show CDR1 as MDHEN and CDR2 as SYDVKM. V lost 6 bases to trimming and J lost 1 base, with 18 bases between them. The CDR3 length is 16 residues. This CDR3 is CASSLPPGTSNTEAFF. CDR3 nucleotide sequence: TGTGCCAGCAGCCTACCCCCGGGGACATCGAACACTGAAGCTTTCTTT.

Only one count was recorded for this clone. The gene calls are TRBV29-1 and TRBJ2-2; tentatively, D is TRBD2 (6 bases). In germline, CDR1 is SQVTM, CDR2 ANQGSEA. V was clipped by 4 bases and J by 4 bases, with 25 bases between them. This CDR3 comprises 18 residues. CDR3 bases: TGCAGCGTTGGATCGACCGGGACTCCACCTTTCGGCACCGGGGAGCTGTTTTTT. This codes for CSVGSTGTPPFGTGELFF.

This clone showed up just once. The chain is built from TRBV5-6 and TRBJ1-2; a weak D match, TRBD1 (5 bases). The CDR3 totals 15 residues. In germline, CDR1 is SGHDT, CDR2 YYEEEE. V gave up 2 bases and J gave up 0 bases, with 11 bases separating them. CDR3: CASSFFRVANYGYTF. For the CDR3, the DNA is TGTGCCAGCAGCTTCTTCAGGGTAGCTAACTATGGCTACACCTTC.

The rearrangement uses TRBV6-5 and TRBJ2-1; the match to TRBD2 covers 13 bases. Germline V gene data show CDR1 as MNHEY and CDR2 as SVGAGI. The V segment lost 5 bases and the J segment 8 bases; nucleotides outside the gene matches: 6. The CDR3 spans 15 residues. The CDR3 reads CASSTGLAGIYEQFF. The CDR3 DNA is TGTGCCAGCAGTACGGGACTAGCGGGAATATATGAGCAGTTCTTC.

The gene calls are TRBV7-9 and TRBJ1-2; TRBD1 aligns across 8 bases. V dropped 5 bases and J dropped 3; count of bases not matched to a gene: 8. CDR3 length: 15 amino acids. The germline V gene has CDR1 SEHNR and CDR2 FQNEAQ (reference sequence). The CDR3 loop reads CASSRWTGLDYGYTF. The CDR3 DNA reads as TGTGCCAGCAGCAGGTGGACAGGGTTAGACTATGGCTACACCTTC.

The CDR3 protein is CASSPQGDSGGPIYNEQFF. The CDR3 DNA follows: TGTGCCAGCAGCCCCCAGGGTGATAGCGGGGGGCCGATCTACAATGAGCAGTTCTTC. The rearrangement uses TRBV5-8 and TRBJ2-1, with 10 positions matching TRBD2. Germline assignment: CDR1 SGHTS and CDR2 YDEGEE. The CDR3 is 19 residues long. V was pared by 4 bases and J by 3 bases, with 16 bases of the junction left unmatched.

This chain connects TRBV18 to TRBJ2-1; D possibly corresponds to TRBD1 (5 bases). Germline lookup yields CDR1 KGHSH and CDR2 LQKENI. The CDR3 loop spans 17 amino acids. V lost 3 bases, J lost 0 bases, and 15 bases lay in between. The chain's CDR3 is CASSPVTAFSSYNEQFF. In nucleotides, the CDR3 is TGTGCCAGCTCACCCGTGACAGCCTTCAGCTCCTACAATGAGCAGTTCTTC.

The rearrangement links TRBV5-1 to TRBJ1-1; 8 positions match TRBD1. Germline CDR1 and CDR2: SGHRS and YFSETQ. J lost 8 bases, V lost 4 bases, and 4 bases had no gene match. CDR3 length: 12 amino acids. CDR3 in DNA: TGCGCCAGCAGCCCCGGACAGGGAGAAGCTTTCTTT. This gives the protein CASSPGQGEAFF.

The chain combines TRBV21-1 with TRBJ1-1; the table assigns TRBD1, which was not confirmed against the DNA. TRBV21-1 has pseudogene status. The CDR3 has 12 amino acids. The CDR3 loop reads CASSDRGTEAFF. The CDR3 DNA is TGTGCCAGCAGTGACAGGGGCACTGAAGCTTTCTTT.

The chain combines TRBV15 with TRBJ2-6; D not certain. The length of the CDR3 is 15 residues. Germline V gene data show CDR1 as LNHNV and CDR2 as YYDKDF (reference sequence). Trimming left V 5 bases short and J 0 bases short, with 8 bases between. CDR3 amino acids: CATSPVSSGANVLTF. DNA for the CDR3: TGTGCCACCAGCCCAGTATCCTCTGGGGCCAACGTCCTGACTTTC.

The rearrangement uses TRBV15 and TRBJ2-3; 11 bases line up with TRBD2. V lost 0 bases to trimming and J lost 4 bases; unmatched junction nucleotides: 0. From germline, CDR1 is LNHNV and CDR2 YYDKDF (reference sequence). The CDR3 has 15 residues. The CDR3 coding sequence is TGTGCCACCAGCAGAGATAGCGGGGGGGCAGATACGCAGTATTTT. It specifies CATSRDSGGADTQYF.

The CDR3 DNA reads TGTGCCAGTACCAGGGCGGTGGGTAATGAAAAACTGTTTTTT. Its protein is CASTRAVGNEKLFF. V is TRBV19 and J is TRBJ1-4; D is perhaps TRBD1 (5 bases). The germline V gene encodes CDR1 LNHDA and CDR2 SQIVND (reference sequence). Trimming removed 7 bases at V and 4 bases at J, with 13 bases between. There are 14 residues in the CDR3.